This T cell receptor beta chain was recovered during a study of Ad26.COV2.S vaccination and SARS-CoV-2 variants (TCRdb year 2021). The study in broad terms: Donors in the vaccine arm were drawn from COV1001, a phase I-IIa trial of Ad26.COV2.S in healthy adults that was multicentre, randomized, double-blind and placebo-controlled. Ad26.COV2.S was administered intramuscularly at 5 x 10^10 or 1 x 10^11 viral particles, either as a single shot or as two shots given 56 days apart. TCRbeta repertoire sequencing was used to assess the specificity and breadth of SARS-CoV-2-reactive T cell receptors after Ad26.COV2.S vaccination. A total of 32 samples were included in the TCR-sequenced set, comprising roughly 19 Ad26.COV2.S vaccine recipients, 5 placebo recipients and 8 SARS-CoV-2 convalescent individuals. Trial participants were randomized into five groups of five, in which low-dose or high-dose Ad26.COV2.S was given once or twice, or placebo was given on both occasions. Blinding of investigators to trial group allocation was maintained during experiments and outcome assessment. Results the study describes overall, beyond this receptor: The study lacked the statistical power to compare responses across vaccine doses or regimens. According to the authors, total T cell responses may have been underestimated by the TCR breadth and depth analyses. Non-spike TCR breadth was comparable between vaccine and placebo recipients, consistent with the vaccine containing only spike. Ad26.COV2.S recipients had higher spike-specific TCR breadth than placebo recipients (P = 0.0014). Substantial breadth of spike-specific CD8+ and CD4+ T cell responses was reported after vaccination.

Deletion took 6 bases off V and 8 bases off J, with a span of 10 bases between the germline ends. Taken from cysteine to phenylalanine, the CDR3 has 11 residues. The DNA shown is the 33-base CDR3, in frame from base 1. CDR1 and CDR2 are read off the germline V gene as SNHLY and FYNNEI. Interpreted using the paper, the treatment or condition label stands for: over 15 received Ad26.COV2.S at low or high dose, single or two shots; roughly five received placebo; per-sample allocation not given. Repertoires of vaccine and placebo recipients were sequenced from samples taken on day 63 after the first injection. In Cohort 1b, about 27 adults aged 18-55 years were enrolled at a single site in Boston, USA, between 29 July and 7 August 2020. Ad26.COV2.S consisted of a replication-incompetent adenovirus type 26 vector by which a prefusion-stabilized SARS-CoV-2 spike protein from the original Wuhan strain was expressed.

As for this clone: The antigen this receptor binds is unknown. Base qualities are not at hand, and no much larger clone is one base apart.

The immunoSEQ Assay was used to sequence TCRbeta CDR3 regions. After extraction, genomic DNA underwent amplification by bias-controlled multiplex PCR, followed by high-throughput sequencing. The published analysis was carried out like this. To quantify the absolute abundance of every unique TCRbeta CDR3 region, sequences were collapsed and filtered. T cell fraction was estimated by normalizing TCRbeta template counts to usable DNA, with usable DNA measured through amplification of reference genes found in all nucleated cells. Repertoire TCRs were annotated as SARS-CoV-2-specific by exact matching of V gene, CDR3 amino acid sequence and J gene to a known reactive TCR set. The reference SARS-CoV-2 TCR set was derived from MIRA and filtered for enrichment in COVID-19-positive ImmuneCODE repertoires, a step that removed public or cross-reactive TCRs. Based on the MIRA antigens, annotated TCRs were further analysed at the level of specific ORF or position within ORF. Breadth was defined as the number of annotated unique rearrangements divided by the total number of unique productive rearrangements, and depth was defined as the summed frequency of the annotated unique rearrangements. TCR breadth was compared between groups using two-sided Wilcoxon rank-sum tests. TCRdb obtained this table from immuneACCESS and retained in-frame rearrangements with V and J assigned. These tables miss some clones; where compared with another copy, unresolved V genes account for less than half of the shortfall, and the remainder is unexplained. That table supplies the V and J calls and clone size; D and trimming were determined from the DNA. The sample table contains 300,000 to 400,000 clones; only one count was recorded for 90% of them. The ten largest clones add up to approximately 5% of the sample.

The clonotype comes from a person aged 18-60 years who received the Ad26.COV2.S COVID-19 vaccine or a placebo. The sequencing here drew on peripheral blood, taken in a trial of Ad26.COV2.S vaccine versus placebo. The V gene is TRBV2 and the J gene is TRBJ1-2, with the D gene not clear enough to name. This receptor has the CDR3 CASRRILGYTF. The bases read TGTGCCAGCAGAAGGATACTAGGCTACACCTTC.